This T cell receptor beta chain emerged from a study of tumor-infiltrating lymphocytes in primary liver carcinoma. Study-wide background: Patients, male and female, were 30 to 69 years old. Study results and limitations: Merely some 7.5-25% of top clones spanned all five tumor regions.

The germline V gene encodes CDR1 SGHVS and CDR2 FQNEAQ. Trimming removed 4 bases from V and 14 bases from J, with 20 bases in between. CDR3 size: 13 residues. The authors made TCR beta cDNA from approximately 500 ng total RNA with a constant-region primer. What produced the TCR beta libraries was three nested multiplex PCR rounds using slightly modified ARM-PCR. Use of TRBV1-TRBV30 forward primers with a C-beta reverse primer characterized the first two PCR rounds, which lasted 10 cycles each. Using its own MiXCR run on the multiplex PCR reads, TCRdb lists one record per CDR3 protein. Among some 94,000 distinct CDR3 sequences, around 63% were seen once, and the ten largest hold roughly 10%. Comment on this clonotype: Its specificity is unknown.

From roughly 21-30 mg of unsorted bulk tissue, DNA and RNA were co-extracted together. Patients were treatment-naive with chronic HBV infection. The rearrangement links TRBV7-8 to TRBJ1-1; no firm D call. This receptor was obtained from a woman in her sixties with primary liver carcinoma and hepatitis B virus infection. The sample consisted of liver tumor tissue from sampling region 5. The subset here: tumor region T5, tumor centre. The CDR3 spells CASSSTGARGAFF. The CDR3 nucleotides read TGTGCCAGCAGCTCGACCGGCGCCCGGGGAGCCTTCTTT.